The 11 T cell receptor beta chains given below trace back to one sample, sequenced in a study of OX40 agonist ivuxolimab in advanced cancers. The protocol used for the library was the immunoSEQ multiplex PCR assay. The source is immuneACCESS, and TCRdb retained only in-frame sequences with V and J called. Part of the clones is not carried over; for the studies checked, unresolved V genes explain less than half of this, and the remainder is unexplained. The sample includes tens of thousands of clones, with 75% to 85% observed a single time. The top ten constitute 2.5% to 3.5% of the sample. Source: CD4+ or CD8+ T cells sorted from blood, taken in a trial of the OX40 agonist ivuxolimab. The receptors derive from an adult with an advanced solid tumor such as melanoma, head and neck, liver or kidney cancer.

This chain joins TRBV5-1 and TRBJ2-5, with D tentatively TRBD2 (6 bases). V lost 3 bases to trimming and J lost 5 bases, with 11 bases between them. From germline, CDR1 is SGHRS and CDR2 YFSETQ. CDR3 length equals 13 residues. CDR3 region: CASSSEGLETQYF. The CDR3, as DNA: TGCGCCAGCAGCTCGGAGGGGCTCGAGACCCAGTACTTC.

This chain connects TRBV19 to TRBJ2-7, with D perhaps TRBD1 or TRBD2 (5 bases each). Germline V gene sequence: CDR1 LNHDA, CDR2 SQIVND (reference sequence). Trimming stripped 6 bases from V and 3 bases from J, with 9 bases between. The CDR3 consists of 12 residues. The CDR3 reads CASRGDLYEQYF. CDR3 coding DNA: TGTGCCAGTAGGGGGGACCTCTACGAGCAGTACTTC. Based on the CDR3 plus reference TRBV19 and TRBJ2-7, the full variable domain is DGGITQSPKYLFRKEGQNVTLSCEQNLNHDAMYWYRQDPGQGLRLIYYSQIVNDFQKGDIAEGYSVSREKKESFPLTVTSAQKNPTAFYLCASRGDLYEQYFGPGTRLTVT.

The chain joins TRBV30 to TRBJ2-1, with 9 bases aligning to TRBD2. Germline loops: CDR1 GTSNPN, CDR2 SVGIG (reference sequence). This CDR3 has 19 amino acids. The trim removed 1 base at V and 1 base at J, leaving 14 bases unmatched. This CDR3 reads CAWSGAGGLAVKSYNEQFF. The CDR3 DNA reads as TGTGCCTGGAGTGGAGCGGGGGGATTAGCGGTCAAATCCTACAATGAGCAGTTCTTC.

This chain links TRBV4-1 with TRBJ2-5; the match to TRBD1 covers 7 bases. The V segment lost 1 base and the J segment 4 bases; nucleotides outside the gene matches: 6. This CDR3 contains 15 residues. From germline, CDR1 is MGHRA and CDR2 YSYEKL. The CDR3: CASSQGWTGGETQYF. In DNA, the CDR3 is TGCGCCAGCAGCCAAGGGTGGACAGGCGGAGAGACCCAGTACTTC.

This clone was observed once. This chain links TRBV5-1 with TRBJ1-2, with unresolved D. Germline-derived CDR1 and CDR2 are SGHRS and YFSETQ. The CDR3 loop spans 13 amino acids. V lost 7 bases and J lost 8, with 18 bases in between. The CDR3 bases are TGCGCCAGCTCCTACCTAGACTCAACGGGCTACACCTTC. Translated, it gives CASSYLDSTGYTF.

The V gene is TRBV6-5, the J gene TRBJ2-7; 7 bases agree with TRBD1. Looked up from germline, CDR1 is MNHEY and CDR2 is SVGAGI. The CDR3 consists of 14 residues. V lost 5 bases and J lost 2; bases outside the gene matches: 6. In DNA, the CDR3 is TGTGCCAGCAGTGGATGGACAGGAGCCTACGAGCAGTACTTC. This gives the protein CASSGWTGAYEQYF.

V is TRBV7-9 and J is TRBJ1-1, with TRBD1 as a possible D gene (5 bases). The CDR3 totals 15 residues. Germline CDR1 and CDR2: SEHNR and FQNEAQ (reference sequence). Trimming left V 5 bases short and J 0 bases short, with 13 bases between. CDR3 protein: CASSPGTNMNTEAFF. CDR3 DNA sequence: TGTGCCAGCAGCCCCGGGACCAACATGAACACTGAAGCTTTCTTT.

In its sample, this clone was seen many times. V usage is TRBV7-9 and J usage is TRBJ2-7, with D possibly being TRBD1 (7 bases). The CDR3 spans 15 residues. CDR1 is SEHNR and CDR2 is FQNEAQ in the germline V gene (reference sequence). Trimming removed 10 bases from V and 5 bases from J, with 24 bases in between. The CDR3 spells CAKDSGAEGADEQYF. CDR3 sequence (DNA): TGTGCCAAGGACTCGGGTGCGGAGGGGGCCGACGAGCAGTACTTC.

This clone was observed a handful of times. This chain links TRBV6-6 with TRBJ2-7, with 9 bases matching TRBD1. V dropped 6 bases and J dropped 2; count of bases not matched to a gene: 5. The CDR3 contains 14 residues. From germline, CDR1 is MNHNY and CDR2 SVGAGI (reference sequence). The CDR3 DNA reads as TGTGCCAGCAGGACAGGGGGGGACCCCTACGAGCAGTACTTC. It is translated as CASRTGGDPYEQYF.

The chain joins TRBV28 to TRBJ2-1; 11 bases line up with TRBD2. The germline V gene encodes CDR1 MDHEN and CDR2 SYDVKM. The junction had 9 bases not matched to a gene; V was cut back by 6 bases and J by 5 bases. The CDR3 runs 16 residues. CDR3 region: CASSSTSGRGNNEQFF. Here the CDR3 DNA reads TGTGCCAGCAGCTCCACTAGCGGGAGAGGGAACAATGAGCAGTTCTTC.

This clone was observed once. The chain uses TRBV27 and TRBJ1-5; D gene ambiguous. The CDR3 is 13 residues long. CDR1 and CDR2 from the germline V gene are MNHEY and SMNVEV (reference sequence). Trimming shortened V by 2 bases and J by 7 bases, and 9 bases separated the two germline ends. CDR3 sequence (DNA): TGTGCCAGCAGTTTAGGGGTGAGGCAGCCCCAGCATTTT. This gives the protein CASSLGVRQPQHF.